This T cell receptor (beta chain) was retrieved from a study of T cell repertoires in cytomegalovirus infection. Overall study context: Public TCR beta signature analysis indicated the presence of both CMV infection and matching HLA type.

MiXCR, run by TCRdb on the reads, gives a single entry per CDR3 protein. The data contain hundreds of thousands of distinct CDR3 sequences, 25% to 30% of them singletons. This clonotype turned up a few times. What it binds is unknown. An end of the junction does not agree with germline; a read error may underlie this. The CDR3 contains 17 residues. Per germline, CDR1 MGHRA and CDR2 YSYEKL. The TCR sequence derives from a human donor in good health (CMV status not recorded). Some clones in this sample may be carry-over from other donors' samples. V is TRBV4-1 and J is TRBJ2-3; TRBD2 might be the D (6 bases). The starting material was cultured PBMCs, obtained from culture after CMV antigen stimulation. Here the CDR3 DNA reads TGTGCCAGCAGCCAGGTGGGAACGGGAGATGGCACAGATACGCAGTATTTT. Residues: CASSQVGTGDGTDTQYF.